This T cell receptor beta chain was sequenced in a study of blood T cell repertoires in COVID-19. Background on the study: Acute-phase and convalescent COVID-19 samples originated in the United States, Italy and Spain. PBMCs, B-cell-depleted T cells, or T cells were the source of the cDNA or gDNA that made up the material.

The authors' processing: Quantification of nucleated cells was approximated via reference gene primer amplification. The assay was immunoSEQ multiplex PCR, and TCRdb's table has in-frame clones only and misses some. V and J calls and clone size follow that table, whereas D and trimming were derived from the DNA. The data show under 250,000 clones, roughly 82% seen once. Germline trimming cut 8 bases from V and 6 bases from J; bases unmatched to any gene: 7. This CDR3 is 13 amino acids long. The sample comprised peripheral blood. This clonotype was sampled from a woman in her sixties or seventies with acute or convalescent COVID-19. This chain joins TRBV12-3 or TRBV12-4 and TRBJ1-5; 7 bases are shared with TRBD1. CDR3 nucleotide sequence: TGTGCCAGCTGTGACAGGGTGAGTCAGCCCCAGCATTTT. It yields the protein CASCDRVSQPQHF.